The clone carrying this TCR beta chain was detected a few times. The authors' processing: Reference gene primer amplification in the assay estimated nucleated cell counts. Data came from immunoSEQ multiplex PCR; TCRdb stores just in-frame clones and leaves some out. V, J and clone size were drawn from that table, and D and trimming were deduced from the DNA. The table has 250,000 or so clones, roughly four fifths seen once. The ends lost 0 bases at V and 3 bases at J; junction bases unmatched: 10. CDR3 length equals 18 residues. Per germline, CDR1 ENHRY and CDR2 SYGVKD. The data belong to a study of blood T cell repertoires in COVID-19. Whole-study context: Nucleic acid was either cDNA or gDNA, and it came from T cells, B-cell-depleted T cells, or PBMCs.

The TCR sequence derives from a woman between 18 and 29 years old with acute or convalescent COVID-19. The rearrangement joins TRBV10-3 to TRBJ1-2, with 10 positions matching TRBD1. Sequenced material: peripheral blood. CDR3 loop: CAISESLLGTGVHYGYTF. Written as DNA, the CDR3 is TGTGCCATCAGTGAGTCGCTTCTAGGGACAGGGGTGCACTATGGCTACACCTTC.